These T cell receptor beta chains were read from a single sample in a study of cytomegalovirus exposure and HLA in healthy donors. This table comes from immunoSEQ multiplex PCR, and its TCRdb copy is limited to in-frame clones, with some not included. This sample has around 200,000 clones, with roughly 81% found just once. Sequencing was performed on PBMCs. These receptors all come from a woman in her 30s in good health and CMV-seropositive. Each CDR3 is given with its conserved first and last residue. The D gene is left open where the match is weak. The size of a clone is reported for some rows only, either as once, few or many, or as a class for expanded clones.

V gene	J gene	clone size	D gene	CDR3 DNA	CDR3 protein
TRBV27	TRBJ2-1	.	TRBD2	TGTGCCAGCAGTTTTCGAGCGGGAGTTCGGAATGAGCAGTTCTTC	CASSFRAGVRNEQFF
TRBV18	TRBJ1-2	.	TRBD1	TGTGCCAGCTCCGGGGAGGCAGGGGGCTTAAGTGGCTACACCTTC	CASSGEAGGLSGYTF
TRBV19	TRBJ2-2	.	TRBD1	TGTGCCAGTGGCAGACAGGGGGCCGTCGGGGAGCTGTTTTTT	CASGRQGAVGELFF
TRBV4-1	TRBJ1-1	.	TRBD1	TGCGCCAGCGAATCCGGGACAGGGGCTCTTGAAGCTTTCTTT	CASESGTGALEAFF
TRBV28	TRBJ2-5	.	TRBD1	TGTGCCAGCAGGGGGGACAGGGACCAGGAGACCCAGTACTTC	CASRGDRDQETQYF
TRBV5-1	TRBJ1-1	.	TRBD1	TGCGCCAGCAGCTTGAAACAGGGGCACACTGAAGCTTTCTTT	CASSLKQGHTEAFF
TRBV14	TRBJ1-1	.	.	TGTGCCAGCAGCCAAGTTATAGAAGCTTTCTTT	CASSQVIEAFF
TRBV6-1	TRBJ1-1	once	.	TGTGCCAGCAGTGAAGGGGGCGCGGGGGCGTCTGAAGCTTTCTTT	CASSEGGAGASEAFF
TRBV25-1	TRBJ1-1	.	.	TGTGCCAGCAGTGGGCTGTGGCTGAACACTGAAGCTTTCTTT	CASSGLWLNTEAFF
TRBV2	TRBJ2-5	.	TRBD1	TGTGCCAGCAGGGGGACAGGGCCCGAGACCCAGTACTTC	CASRGTGPETQYF
TRBV27	TRBJ2-1	.	TRBD2	TGTGCCAGCCCCCCCGGGACTAGTCCAAATGAGCAGTTCTTC	CASPPGTSPNEQFF
TRBV6-4	TRBJ2-7	.	TRBD1	TGTGCCAGCAGTGGCGGACAGGTAGAAGACTCCTACGAGCAGTACTTC	CASSGGQVEDSYEQYF
TRBV6-9	TRBJ2-1	.	.	TGTGCCAGCAAGCAGTGGAGAGAATCCTACAATGAGCAGTTCTTC	CASKQWRESYNEQFF
TRBV7-8	TRBJ1-5	.	.	TGTGCCAGCAGCTCCCTTCCGGTAAATCAGCCCCAGCATTTT	CASSSLPVNQPQHF
TRBV2	TRBJ1-4	few	.	TGTGCCAGCAGGGGGGGTTCCGTAGCTAATGAAAAACTGTTTTTT	CASRGGSVANEKLFF
TRBV28	TRBJ2-7	few	TRBD2	TGTGCCAGCAGTTTAGGGGCGAGACTAGCGGACACCTCCGCCTACGAGCAGTACTTC	CASSLGARLADTSAYEQYF
TRBV2	TRBJ2-1	.	.	TGTGCCACTCGACGGAATCAAGGGGTATATGAGCAGTTCTTC	CATRRNQGVYEQFF
TRBV7-9	TRBJ1-2	.	.	TGTGCCAGCAGCTTAGCTTCTCTTCAGGTCTATGGCTACACCTTC	CASSLASLQVYGYTF
TRBV12-2	TRBJ2-7	once	.	TGTGCAAGGGACAGCCACGGGCAGTACTTC	CARDSHGQYF
TRBV15	TRBJ2-2	.	TRBD2	TGTGCCACCAGCAGAGGATCTAGCGGGGTTACTCAGGAGCTGTTTTTT	CATSRGSSGVTQELFF
TRBV5-6	TRBJ2-1	once	TRBD2	TGTGCCAGCAGCTTGGGGTCGGGACTAGCGGGCAATGAGCAGTTCTTC	CASSLGSGLAGNEQFF
TRBV19	TRBJ1-1	.	.	TGTGCCGTAGGTGACTTTCTTTACACTGAAGCTTTCTTT	CAVGDFLYTEAFF
TRBV5-1	TRBJ2-2	.	.	TGCGCCAGCAGCTTGGTGGGCGGGACCGCGAACACCGGGGAGCTGTTTTTT	CASSLVGGTANTGELFF
TRBV28	TRBJ1-4	.	.	TGTGCCAGCAGTCCCACAGGGATCGACGCAACTAATGAAAAACTGTTTTTT	CASSPTGIDATNEKLFF
TRBV2	TRBJ1-5	.	TRBD1	TGTGCCAGCAGTCCACCGGGACAGGGGTCCCCCTATAGCAATCAGCCCCAGCATTTT	CASSPPGQGSPYSNQPQHF
TRBV7-2	TRBJ1-5	.	TRBD1	TGTGCCAGCAGCCTCCGGGACAGGGGGGGTTTTGAACCCCAGCATTTT	CASSLRDRGGFEPQHF
TRBV5-1	TRBJ1-1	.	.	TGCGCCAGCAGCCCCGCAGTGAACACTGAAGCTTTCTTT	CASSPAVNTEAFF
TRBV5-4	TRBJ2-7	.	TRBD2	TGTGCCAGCAGCTCCAGCGGGAGGAGATACGAGCAGTACTTC	CASSSSGRRYEQYF
TRBV7-9	TRBJ1-1	.	TRBD1	TGTGCCAGCAGCTTACGGGACAGGGGGCACACTGAAGCTTTCTTT	CASSLRDRGHTEAFF
TRBV27	TRBJ2-2	.	TRBD2	TGTGCCAGCAGTTTTGGACTAGCGGGAAGAACCGGGGAGCTGTTTTTT	CASSFGLAGRTGELFF
TRBV21-1	TRBJ1-2	few	.	TGTGCCAGCAGCAAAGTGGAGGGTATGAATGGCTACACCTTC	CASSKVEGMNGYTF
TRBV2	TRBJ1-1	.	.	TGTGCCAGCAGTGTTCCGGGACAAGATGAAGCTTTCTTT	CASSVPGQDEAFF
TRBV6-1	TRBJ2-1	.	.	TGTGCCAGCAGTGTAGGGCGACTAGTCCTTGAGCAGTTCTTC	CASSVGRLVLEQFF
TRBV28	TRBJ2-7	.	TRBD2	TGTGCCAGCAGTCACAGGACTAGCGGGTTGCCCAAGCAGTACTTC	CASSHRTSGLPKQYF
TRBV7-9	TRBJ2-1	.	.	TGTGCCAGCAGCTTAGATGACAACAATGAGCAGTTCTTC	CASSLDDNNEQFF
TRBV11-2	TRBJ2-5	.	.	TGTGCCAGCAGCTTAGATAATGAGGGCCTAGTAGAGACCCAGTACTTC	CASSLDNEGLVETQYF
TRBV7-9	TRBJ1-1	.	.	TGTGCCAGCAGCTTAGCCTTTGGGGGTTGGGGGGAGGCTTTCTTT	CASSLAFGGWGEAFF
TRBV4-1	TRBJ2-2	once	TRBD2	TGCGCCAGCAGCTCCGGGGGGGGCTCCGGGGAGCTGTTTTTT	CASSSGGGSGELFF
TRBV29-1	TRBJ1-2	.	TRBD1	TGCAGCGCTACCGGAGGCAGGGGGCGATTCGGCTATGGCTACACCTTC	CSATGGRGRFGYGYTF
TRBV28	TRBJ2-2	few	TRBD2	TGTGCCAGCAGTTTCACAGTGACTAGCGGCGGGGAGCTGTTTTTT	CASSFTVTSGGELFF
TRBV19	TRBJ2-1	.	TRBD1	TGTGCCAGTAGTATCCCCGGACAGGGGGTCTATGAGCAGTTCTTC	CASSIPGQGVYEQFF
TRBV12-5	TRBJ1-2	.	.	TGTGCTAGTGGTTCTGCCCCGCACACAGGAGATTATGGCTACACCTTC	CASGSAPHTGDYGYTF